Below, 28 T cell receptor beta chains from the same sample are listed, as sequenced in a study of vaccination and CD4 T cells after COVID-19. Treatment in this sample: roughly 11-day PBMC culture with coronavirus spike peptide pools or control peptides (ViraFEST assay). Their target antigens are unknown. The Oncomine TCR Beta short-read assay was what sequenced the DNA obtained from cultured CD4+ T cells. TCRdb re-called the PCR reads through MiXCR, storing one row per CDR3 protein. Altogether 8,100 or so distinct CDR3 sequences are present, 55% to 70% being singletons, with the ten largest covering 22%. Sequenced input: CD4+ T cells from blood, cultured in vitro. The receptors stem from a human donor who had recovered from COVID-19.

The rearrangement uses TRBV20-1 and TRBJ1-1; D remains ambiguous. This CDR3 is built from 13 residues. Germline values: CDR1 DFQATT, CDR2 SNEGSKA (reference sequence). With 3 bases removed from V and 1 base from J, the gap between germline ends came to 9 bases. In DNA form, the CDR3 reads TGCAGTGCTAGCGAGAATTCGAACACTGAAGCTTTCTTT. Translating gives CSASENSNTEAFF.

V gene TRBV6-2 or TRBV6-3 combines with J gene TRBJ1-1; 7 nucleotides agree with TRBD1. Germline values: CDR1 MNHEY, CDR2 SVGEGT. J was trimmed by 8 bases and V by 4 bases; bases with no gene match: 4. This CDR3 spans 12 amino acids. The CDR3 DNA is TGTGCCAGCAGTTTCAGAGGGGGCGAAGCTTTCTTT. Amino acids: CASSFRGGEAFF.

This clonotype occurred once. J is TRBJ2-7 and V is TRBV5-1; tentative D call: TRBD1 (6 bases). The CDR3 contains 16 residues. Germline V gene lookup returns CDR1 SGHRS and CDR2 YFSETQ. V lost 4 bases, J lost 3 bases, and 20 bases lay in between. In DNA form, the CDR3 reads TGCGCCAGCAGCCTACCCCCAGGGGTAGGGGGCTACGAGCAGTACTTC. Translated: CASSLPPGVGGYEQYF. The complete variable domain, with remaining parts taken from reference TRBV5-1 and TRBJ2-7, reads KAGVTQTPRYLIKTRGQQVTLSCSPISGHRSVSWYQQTPGQGLQFLFEYFSETQRNKGNFPGRFSGRQFSNSRSEMNVSTLELGDSALYLCASSLPPGVGGYEQYFGPGTRLTVT.

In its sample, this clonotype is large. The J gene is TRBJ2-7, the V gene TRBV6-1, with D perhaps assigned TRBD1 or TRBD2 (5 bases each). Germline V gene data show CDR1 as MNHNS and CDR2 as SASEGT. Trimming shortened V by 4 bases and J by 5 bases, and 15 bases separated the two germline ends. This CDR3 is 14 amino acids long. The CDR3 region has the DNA TGTGCCAGCAGTGGAAACCGGGACGGCCACGAGCAGTACTTC. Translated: CASSGNRDGHEQYF.

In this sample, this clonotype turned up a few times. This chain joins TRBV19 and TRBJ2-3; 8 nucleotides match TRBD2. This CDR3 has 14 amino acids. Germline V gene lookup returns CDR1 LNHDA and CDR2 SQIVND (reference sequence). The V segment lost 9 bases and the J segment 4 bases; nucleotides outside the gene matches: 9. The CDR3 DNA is TGTGCCAGCCAGTTTTGGCGGGGGGCAGATACGCAGTATTTT. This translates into CASQFWRGADTQYF.

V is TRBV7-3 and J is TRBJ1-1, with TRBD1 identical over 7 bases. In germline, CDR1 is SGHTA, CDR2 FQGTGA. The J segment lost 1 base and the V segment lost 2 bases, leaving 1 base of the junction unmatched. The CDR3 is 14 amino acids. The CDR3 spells CASSLEGANTEAFF. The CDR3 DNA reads TGTGCCAGCAGCTTAGAGGGGGCGAACACTGAAGCTTTCTTT.

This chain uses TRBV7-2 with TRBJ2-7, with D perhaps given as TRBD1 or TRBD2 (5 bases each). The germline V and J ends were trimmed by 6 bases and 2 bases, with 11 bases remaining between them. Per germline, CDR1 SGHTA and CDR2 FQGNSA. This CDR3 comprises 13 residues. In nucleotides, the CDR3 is TGTGCCAGCAGACCGAGGGGTGCCTACGAGCAGTACTTC. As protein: CASRPRGAYEQYF.

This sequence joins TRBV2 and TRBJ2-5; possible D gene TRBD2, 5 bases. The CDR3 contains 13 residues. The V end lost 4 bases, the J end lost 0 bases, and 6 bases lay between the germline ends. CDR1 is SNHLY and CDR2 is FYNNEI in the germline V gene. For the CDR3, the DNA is TGTGCCAGCAGTGGGAGGTACCAAGAGACCCAGTACTTC. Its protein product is CASSGRYQETQYF.

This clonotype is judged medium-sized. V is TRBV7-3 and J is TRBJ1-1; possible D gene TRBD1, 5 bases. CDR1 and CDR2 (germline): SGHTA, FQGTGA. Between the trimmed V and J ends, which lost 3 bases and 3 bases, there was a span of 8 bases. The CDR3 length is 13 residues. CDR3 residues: CASSLRGDTEAFF. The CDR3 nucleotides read TGTGCCAGCAGCTTGCGAGGGGACACTGAAGCTTTCTTT.

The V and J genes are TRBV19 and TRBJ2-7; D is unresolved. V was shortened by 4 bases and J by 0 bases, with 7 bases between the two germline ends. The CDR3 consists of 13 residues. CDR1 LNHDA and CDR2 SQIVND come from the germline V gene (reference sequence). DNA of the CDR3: TGTGCCAGTAGTAAGGTCCCCTCCTACGAGCAGTACTTC. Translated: CASSKVPSYEQYF.

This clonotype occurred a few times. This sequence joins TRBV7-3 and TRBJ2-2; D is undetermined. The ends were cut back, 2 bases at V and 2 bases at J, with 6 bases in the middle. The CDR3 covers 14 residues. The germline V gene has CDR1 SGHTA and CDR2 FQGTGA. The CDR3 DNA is TGTGCCAGCAGCTTATCCAGAAACACCGGGGAGCTGTTTTTT. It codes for CASSLSRNTGELFF.

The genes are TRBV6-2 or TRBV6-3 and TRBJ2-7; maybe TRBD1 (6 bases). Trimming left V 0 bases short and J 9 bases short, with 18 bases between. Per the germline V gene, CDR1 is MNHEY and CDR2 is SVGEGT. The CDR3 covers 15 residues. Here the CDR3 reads CASSYSTWAAQGQYF. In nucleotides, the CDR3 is TGTGCCAGCAGTTACTCAACCTGGGCGGCACAGGGGCAGTACTTC.

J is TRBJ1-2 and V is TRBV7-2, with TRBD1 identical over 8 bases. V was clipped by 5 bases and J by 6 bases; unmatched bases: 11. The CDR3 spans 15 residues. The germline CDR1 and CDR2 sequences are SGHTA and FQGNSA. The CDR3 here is CASSLPRGQGHGYTF. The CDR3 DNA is TGTGCCAGCAGCCTCCCCCGTGGACAGGGCCATGGCTACACCTTC. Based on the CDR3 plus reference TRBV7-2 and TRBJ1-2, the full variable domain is GAGVSQSPSNKVTEKGKDVELRCDPISGHTALYWYRQSLGQGLEFLIYFQGNSAPDKSGLPSDRFSAERTGGSVSTLTIQRTQQEDSAVYLCASSLPRGQGHGYTFGSGTRLTVV.

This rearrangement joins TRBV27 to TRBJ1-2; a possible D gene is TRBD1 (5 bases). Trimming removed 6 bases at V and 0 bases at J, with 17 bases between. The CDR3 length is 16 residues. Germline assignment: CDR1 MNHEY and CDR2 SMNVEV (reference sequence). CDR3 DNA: TGTGCCAGCAGATCCAGAATGGGGGTAGCTAACTATGGCTACACCTTC. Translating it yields CASRSRMGVANYGYTF.

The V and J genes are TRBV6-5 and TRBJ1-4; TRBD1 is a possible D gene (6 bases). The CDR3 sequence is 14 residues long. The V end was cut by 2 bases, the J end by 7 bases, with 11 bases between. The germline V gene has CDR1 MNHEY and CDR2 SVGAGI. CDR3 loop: CASSYVGAREKLFF. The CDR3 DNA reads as TGTGCCAGCAGTTACGTGGGGGCGCGTGAAAAACTGTTTTTT.

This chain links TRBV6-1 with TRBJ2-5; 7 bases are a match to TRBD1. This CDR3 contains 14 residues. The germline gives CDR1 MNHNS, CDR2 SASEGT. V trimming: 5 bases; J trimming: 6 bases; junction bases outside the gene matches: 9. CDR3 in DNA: TGTGCCAGCAGTCCGACAGGGATCATGAAGACCCAGTACTTC. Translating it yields CASSPTGIMKTQYF.

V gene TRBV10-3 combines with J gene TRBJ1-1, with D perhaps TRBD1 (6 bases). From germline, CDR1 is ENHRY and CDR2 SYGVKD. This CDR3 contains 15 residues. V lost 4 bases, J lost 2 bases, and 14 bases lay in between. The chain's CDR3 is CAISVKGGGNTEAFF. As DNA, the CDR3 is TGTGCCATCAGTGTCAAAGGGGGGGGTAACACTGAAGCTTTCTTT.

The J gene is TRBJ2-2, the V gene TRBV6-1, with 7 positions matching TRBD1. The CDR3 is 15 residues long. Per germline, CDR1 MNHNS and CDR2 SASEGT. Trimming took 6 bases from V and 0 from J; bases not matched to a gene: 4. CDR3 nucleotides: TGTGCCAGCAGCCCAGGGGGAACGAACACCGGGGAGCTGTTTTTT. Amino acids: CASSPGGTNTGELFF.

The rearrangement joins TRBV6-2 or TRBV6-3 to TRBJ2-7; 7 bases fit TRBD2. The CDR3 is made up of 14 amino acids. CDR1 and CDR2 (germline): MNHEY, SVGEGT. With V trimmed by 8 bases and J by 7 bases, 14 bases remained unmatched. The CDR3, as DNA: TGTGCCAGCTCAGAGGGCGGGAGAGTTCGAGAGCAGTACTTC. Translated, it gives CASSEGGRVREQYF.

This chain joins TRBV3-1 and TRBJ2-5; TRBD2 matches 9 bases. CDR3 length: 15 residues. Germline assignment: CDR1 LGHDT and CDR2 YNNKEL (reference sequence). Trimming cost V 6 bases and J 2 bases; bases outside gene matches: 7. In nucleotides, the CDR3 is TGTGCCAGCAGTCCTAGACTAGCGGTTCAAGAGACCCAGTACTTC. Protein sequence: CASSPRLAVQETQYF.

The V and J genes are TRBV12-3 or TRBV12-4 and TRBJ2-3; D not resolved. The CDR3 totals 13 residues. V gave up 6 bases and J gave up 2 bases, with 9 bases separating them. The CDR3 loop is CASRFAATDTQYF. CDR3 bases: TGTGCCAGCAGATTCGCGGCCACAGATACGCAGTATTTT.

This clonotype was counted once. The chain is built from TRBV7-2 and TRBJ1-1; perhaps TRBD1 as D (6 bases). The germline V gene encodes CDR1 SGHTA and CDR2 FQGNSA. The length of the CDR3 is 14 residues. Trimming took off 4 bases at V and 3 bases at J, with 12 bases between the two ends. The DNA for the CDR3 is TGTGCCAGCAGCTCGAGAAAGGGGGACACTGAAGCTTTCTTT. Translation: CASSSRKGDTEAFF.

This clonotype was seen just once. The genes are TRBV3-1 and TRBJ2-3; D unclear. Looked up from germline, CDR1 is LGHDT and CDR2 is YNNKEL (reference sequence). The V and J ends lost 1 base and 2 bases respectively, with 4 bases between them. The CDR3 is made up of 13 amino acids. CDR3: CASSQAVTDTQYF. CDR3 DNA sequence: TGTGCCAGCAGCCAAGCGGTCACAGATACGCAGTATTTT.

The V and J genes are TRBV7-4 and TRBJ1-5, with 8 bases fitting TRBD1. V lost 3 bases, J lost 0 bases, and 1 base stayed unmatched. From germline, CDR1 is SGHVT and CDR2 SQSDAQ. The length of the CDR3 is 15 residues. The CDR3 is CASSLGQDSNQPQHF. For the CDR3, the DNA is TGTGCCAGCAGCTTGGGACAGGATAGCAATCAGCCCCAGCATTTT.

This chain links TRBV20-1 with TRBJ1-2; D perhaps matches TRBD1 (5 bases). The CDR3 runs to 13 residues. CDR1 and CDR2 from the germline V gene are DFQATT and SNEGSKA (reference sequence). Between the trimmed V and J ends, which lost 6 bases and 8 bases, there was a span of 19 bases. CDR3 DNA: TGCAGTGCGGTCCCGGGACGTTTGGTGGGCTACACCTTC. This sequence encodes CSAVPGRLVGYTF.

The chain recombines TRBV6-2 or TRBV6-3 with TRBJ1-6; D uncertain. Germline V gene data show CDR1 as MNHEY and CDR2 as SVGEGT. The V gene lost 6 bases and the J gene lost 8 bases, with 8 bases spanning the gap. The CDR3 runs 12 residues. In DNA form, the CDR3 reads TGTGCCAGCAGCCAAACGTATTCACCCCTCCACTTT. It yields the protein CASSQTYSPLHF.

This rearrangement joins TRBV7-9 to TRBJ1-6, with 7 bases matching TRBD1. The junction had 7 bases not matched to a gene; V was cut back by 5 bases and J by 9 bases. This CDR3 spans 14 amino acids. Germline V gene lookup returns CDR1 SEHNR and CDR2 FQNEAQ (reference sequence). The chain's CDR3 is CASSGSTGPSPLHF. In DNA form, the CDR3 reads TGTGCCAGCAGCGGATCGACAGGGCCTTCACCCCTCCACTTT.

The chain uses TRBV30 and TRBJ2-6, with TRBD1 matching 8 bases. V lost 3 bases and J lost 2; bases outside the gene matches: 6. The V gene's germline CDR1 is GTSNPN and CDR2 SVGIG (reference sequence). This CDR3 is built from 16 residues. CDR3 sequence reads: CAWSRGRGPGANVLTF. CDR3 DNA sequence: TGTGCCTGGAGCCGGGGCAGGGGGCCTGGGGCCAACGTCCTGACTTTC.